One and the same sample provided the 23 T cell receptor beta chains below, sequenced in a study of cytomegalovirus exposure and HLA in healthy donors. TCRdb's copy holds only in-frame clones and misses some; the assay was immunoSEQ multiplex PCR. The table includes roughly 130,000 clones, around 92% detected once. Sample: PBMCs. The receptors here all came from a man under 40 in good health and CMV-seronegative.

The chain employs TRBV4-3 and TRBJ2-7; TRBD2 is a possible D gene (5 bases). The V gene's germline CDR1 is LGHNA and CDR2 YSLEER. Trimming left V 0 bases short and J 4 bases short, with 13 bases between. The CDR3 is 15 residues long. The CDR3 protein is CASSQDKERLYEQYF. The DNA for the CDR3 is TGCGCCAGCAGCCAAGATAAAGAGCGACTATACGAGCAGTACTTC.

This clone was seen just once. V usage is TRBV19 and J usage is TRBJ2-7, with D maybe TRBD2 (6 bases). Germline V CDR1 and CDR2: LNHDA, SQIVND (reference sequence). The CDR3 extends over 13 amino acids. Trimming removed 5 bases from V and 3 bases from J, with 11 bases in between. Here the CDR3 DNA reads TGTGCCAGTAGTCCGGGACTGGTCTACGAGCAGTACTTC. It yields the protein CASSPGLVYEQYF.

In DNA, the CDR3 is TGTGCCAGTAGTATCGCCAGGGCCGACAATGAGCAGTTCTTC. Amino acid sequence: CASSIARADNEQFF. The gene calls are TRBV19 and TRBJ2-1; tentatively, D is TRBD1 (5 bases). The germline V gene has CDR1 LNHDA and CDR2 SQIVND (reference sequence). Deletions cut 3 bases from V and 5 bases from J, with 11 bases between. CDR3 size: 14 residues.

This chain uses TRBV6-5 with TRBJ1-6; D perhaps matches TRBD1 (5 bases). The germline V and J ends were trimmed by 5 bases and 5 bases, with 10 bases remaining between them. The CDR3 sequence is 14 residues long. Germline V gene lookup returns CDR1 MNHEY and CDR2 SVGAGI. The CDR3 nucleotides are TGTGCCAGCAGTCCCGGACAAGATAATTCACCCCTCCACTTT. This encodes CASSPGQDNSPLHF.

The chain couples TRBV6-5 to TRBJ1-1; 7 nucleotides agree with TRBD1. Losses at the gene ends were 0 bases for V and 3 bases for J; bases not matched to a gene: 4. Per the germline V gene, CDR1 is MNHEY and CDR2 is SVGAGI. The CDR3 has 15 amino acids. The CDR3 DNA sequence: TGTGCCAGCAGTTACTCCCCAGGGGGAGACACTGAAGCTTTCTTT. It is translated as CASSYSPGGDTEAFF.

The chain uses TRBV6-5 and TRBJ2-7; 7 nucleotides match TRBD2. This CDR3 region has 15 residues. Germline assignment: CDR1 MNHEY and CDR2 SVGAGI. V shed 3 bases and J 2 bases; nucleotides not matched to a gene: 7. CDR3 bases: TGTGCCAGCAGTTATTACGCGGGAGCAACCTACGAGCAGTACTTC. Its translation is CASSYYAGATYEQYF.

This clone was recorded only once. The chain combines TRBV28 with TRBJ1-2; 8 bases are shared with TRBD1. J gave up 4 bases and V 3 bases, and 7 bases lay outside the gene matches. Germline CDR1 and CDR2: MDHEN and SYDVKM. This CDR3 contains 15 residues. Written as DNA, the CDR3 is TGTGCCAGCAGTTTCAGTAGGACAGGGATCTATGGCTACACCTTC. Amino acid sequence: CASSFSRTGIYGYTF.

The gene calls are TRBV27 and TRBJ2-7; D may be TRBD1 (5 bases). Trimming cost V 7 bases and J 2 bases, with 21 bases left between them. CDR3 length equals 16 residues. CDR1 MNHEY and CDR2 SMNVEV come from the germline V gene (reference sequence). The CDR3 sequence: CASTPSAGRPAYEQYF. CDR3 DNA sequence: TGTGCCAGCACCCCTTCCGCAGGGCGGCCGGCCTACGAGCAGTACTTC.

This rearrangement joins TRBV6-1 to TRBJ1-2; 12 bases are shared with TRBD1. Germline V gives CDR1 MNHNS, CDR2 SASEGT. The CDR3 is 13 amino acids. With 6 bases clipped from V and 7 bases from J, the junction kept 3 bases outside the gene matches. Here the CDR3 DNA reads TGTGCCAGCAGGCGGGACAGGGGGCCTGGCTACACCTTC. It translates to CASRRDRGPGYTF.

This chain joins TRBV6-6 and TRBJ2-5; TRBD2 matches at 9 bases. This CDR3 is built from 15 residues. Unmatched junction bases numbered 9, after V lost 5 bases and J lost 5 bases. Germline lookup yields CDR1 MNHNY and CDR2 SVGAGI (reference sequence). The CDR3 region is CASSGIAGVWETQYF. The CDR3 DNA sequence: TGTGCCAGCAGTGGTATAGCGGGGGTATGGGAGACCCAGTACTTC.

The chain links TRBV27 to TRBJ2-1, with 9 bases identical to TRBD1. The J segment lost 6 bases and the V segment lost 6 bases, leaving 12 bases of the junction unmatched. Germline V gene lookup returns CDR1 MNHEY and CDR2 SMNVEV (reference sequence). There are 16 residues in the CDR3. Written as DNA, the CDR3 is TGTGCCAGCAGCCGACTCGGGACAGGGTTCTCCAATGAGCAGTTCTTC. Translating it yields CASSRLGTGFSNEQFF.

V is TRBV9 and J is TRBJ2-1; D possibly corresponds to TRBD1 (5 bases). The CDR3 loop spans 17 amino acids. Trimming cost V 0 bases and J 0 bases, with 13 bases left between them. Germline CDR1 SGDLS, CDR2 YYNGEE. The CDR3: CASSVAVGRGSYNEQFF. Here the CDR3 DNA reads TGTGCCAGCAGCGTAGCGGTCGGAAGGGGCTCCTACAATGAGCAGTTCTTC.

The CDR3 is CASGPGGYGYGYTF. In DNA, the CDR3 is TGTGCTAGTGGGCCGGGAGGGTACGGCTATGGCTACACCTTC. The V gene is TRBV12-5, the J gene TRBJ1-2; D not certain. Looked up from germline, CDR1 is LGHNT and CDR2 is FRNRAP. Trimming took off 6 bases at V and 4 bases at J, with 15 bases between the two ends. The CDR3 has 14 amino acids.

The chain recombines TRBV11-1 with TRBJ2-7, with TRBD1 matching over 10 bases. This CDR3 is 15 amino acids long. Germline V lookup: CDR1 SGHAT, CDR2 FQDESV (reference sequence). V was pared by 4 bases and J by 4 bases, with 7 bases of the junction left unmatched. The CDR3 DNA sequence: TGTGCCAGCAGCTACGGGACAGGGGTTCGGTACGAGCAGTACTTC. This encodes CASSYGTGVRYEQYF. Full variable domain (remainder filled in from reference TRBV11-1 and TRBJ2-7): EAEVAQSPRYKITEKSQAVAFWCDPISGHATLYWYRQILGQGPELLVQFQDESVVDDSQLPKDRFSAERLKGVDSTLKIQPAELGDSAMYLCASSYGTGVRYEQYFGPGTRLTVT.

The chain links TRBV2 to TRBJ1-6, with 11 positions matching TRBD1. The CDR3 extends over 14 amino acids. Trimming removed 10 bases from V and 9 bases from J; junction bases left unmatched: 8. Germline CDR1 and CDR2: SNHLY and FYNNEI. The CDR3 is CATPSGQGVSPLHF. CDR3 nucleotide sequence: TGTGCCACCCCCTCGGGACAGGGGGTTTCACCCCTCCACTTT.

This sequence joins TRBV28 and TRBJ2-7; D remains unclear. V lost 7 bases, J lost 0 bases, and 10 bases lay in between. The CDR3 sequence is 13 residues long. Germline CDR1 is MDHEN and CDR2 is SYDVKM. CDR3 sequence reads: CASTPTSSYEQYF. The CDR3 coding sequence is TGTGCCAGCACCCCAACGAGCTCCTACGAGCAGTACTTC.

The CDR3 nucleotides are TGTGCCAGCAGCTTAGGGCAGGGGGCCCACGAGCAGTACTTC. Translation: CASSLGQGAHEQYF. V and J are TRBV13 and TRBJ2-7, with 8 bases that match TRBD1. Germline CDR1 PRHDT, CDR2 FYEKMQ (reference sequence). J was trimmed by 5 bases and V by 0 bases; bases with no gene match: 3. The CDR3 extends over 14 amino acids.

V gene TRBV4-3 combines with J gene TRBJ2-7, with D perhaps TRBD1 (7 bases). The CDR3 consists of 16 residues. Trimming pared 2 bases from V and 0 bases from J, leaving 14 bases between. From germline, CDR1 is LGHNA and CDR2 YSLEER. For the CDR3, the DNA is TGCGCCAGCAGCCAATCAGCAGGGGGACTCTCCTACGAGCAGTACTTC. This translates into CASSQSAGGLSYEQYF.

The CDR3 DNA sequence: TGTGCCAGTAGCCGGAGCCCCAACACTGAAGCTTTCTTT. Amino acid sequence: CASSRSPNTEAFF. This chain connects TRBV19 to TRBJ1-1; D unclear. This CDR3 is built from 13 residues. V was shortened by 6 bases and J by 2 bases, with 10 bases between the two germline ends. Germline V gene data show CDR1 as LNHDA and CDR2 as SQIVND (reference sequence).

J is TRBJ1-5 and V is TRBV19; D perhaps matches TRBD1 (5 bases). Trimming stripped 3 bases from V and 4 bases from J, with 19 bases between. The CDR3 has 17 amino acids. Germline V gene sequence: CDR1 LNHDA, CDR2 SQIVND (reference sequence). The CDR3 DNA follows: TGTGCCAGTAGTATCGGTTGGGGGGAAATAGGTAATCAGCCCCAGCATTTT. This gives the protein CASSIGWGEIGNQPQHF.

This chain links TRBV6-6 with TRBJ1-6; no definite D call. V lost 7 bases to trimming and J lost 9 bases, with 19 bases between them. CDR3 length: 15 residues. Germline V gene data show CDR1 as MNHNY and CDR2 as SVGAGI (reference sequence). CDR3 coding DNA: TGTGCCAGCAATTCCGGAGACCGGGATGGTTCACCCCTCCACTTT. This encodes CASNSGDRDGSPLHF.

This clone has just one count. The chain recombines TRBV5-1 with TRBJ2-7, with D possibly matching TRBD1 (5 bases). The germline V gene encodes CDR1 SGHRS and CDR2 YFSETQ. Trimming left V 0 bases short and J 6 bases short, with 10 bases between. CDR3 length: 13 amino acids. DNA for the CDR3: TGCGCCAGCAGCTTGGACAGGACGGGCGAGCAGTACTTC. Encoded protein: CASSLDRTGEQYF.

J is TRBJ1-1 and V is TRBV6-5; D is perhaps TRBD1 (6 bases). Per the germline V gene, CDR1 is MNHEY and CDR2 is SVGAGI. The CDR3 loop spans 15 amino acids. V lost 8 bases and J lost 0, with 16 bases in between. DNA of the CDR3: TGTGCCAGCCTACCGGACAGAACCTTGAACACTGAAGCTTTCTTT. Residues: CASLPDRTLNTEAFF.